Below, one T cell receptor beta chain is given with its context. The table came from immunoSEQ multiplex PCR; TCRdb's copy has only in-frame clones and leaves some out. The sample yields hundreds of thousands of clones, more than 75% seen once. The junction had 10 bases not matched to a gene; V was cut back by 3 bases and J by 7 bases. The CDR3 sequence is 15 residues long. Per the germline V gene, CDR1 is GTSNPN and CDR2 is SVGIG (reference sequence). The sample comes from a study of cytomegalovirus exposure and HLA in healthy donors. This chain joins TRBV30 and TRBJ1-5, with 9 bases matching TRBD1. The origin of this receptor is a woman under 40 in good health and CMV-seropositive. Sequencing was performed on PBMCs. The DNA for the CDR3 is TGTGCCTGGAGCCGGGGACAGGGAACGGGCCAGCCCCAGCATTTT. It codes for CAWSRGQGTGQPQHF.